This T cell receptor (beta chain) was documented in a study of Ad26.COV2.S vaccination and SARS-CoV-2 variants. Study observations and caveats: Vaccine and placebo recipients had comparable breadth of non-spike TCRs.

The CDR3 is 13 residues long. In germline, CDR1 is SGHAT, CDR2 FQNNGV. The V end lost 4 bases, the J end lost 2 bases, and 6 bases lay between the germline ends. There are a few counts of this clone. Its antigen is currently unknown. Indicated treatment: around 19 received Ad26.COV2.S at low or high dose, single or two shots; 5 received placebo; per-sample allocation not given. Specimens were obtained on day 63 following the first vaccine or placebo injection. Assay used: immunoSEQ multiplex PCR; TCRdb lists only in-frame clones, some missing. The sample lists hundreds of thousands of clones, more than 80% seen once, with roughly 1.5% in the top ten.

The receptor's source is a person between 18 and 59 years old who received the Ad26.COV2.S COVID-19 vaccine or a placebo. The source was peripheral blood, collected in a trial of Ad26.COV2.S vaccine versus placebo. This chain uses TRBV11-2 with TRBJ1-5; D is unresolved. The CDR3: CASSSWGNQPQHF. CDR3 DNA sequence: TGTGCCAGCAGCTCATGGGGCAATCAGCCCCAGCATTTT.